These 17 T cell receptor beta chains were all obtained from the same sample, sequenced in a study of glioma-infiltrating T cells. Amplification of TCR alpha and beta CDR3 regions from RNA used iRepertoire nested multiplex PCR. TCRdb re-analysed the multiplex PCR reads in MiXCR, keeping a single row per CDR3 protein. The repertoire holds 300,000 to 450,000 distinct CDR3 sequences, with 41% as singletons. The sequenced sample consisted of glioma tissue, nonneoplastic brain tissue, or PBMCs (not recorded which). The source of these receptors is a human donor with low-grade glioma or glioblastoma, undergoing nonglioma brain surgery, or in good health (not recorded which).

This chain links TRBV20-1 with TRBJ2-5; 9 nucleotides match TRBD2. Germline V gives CDR1 DFQATT, CDR2 SNEGSKA (reference sequence). CDR3 length: 16 residues. V was clipped by 6 bases and J by 2 bases; unmatched bases: 13. The CDR3 here is CSALPRLADLQETQYF. CDR3 DNA: TGCAGTGCCTTGCCTCGACTAGCGGATTTACAAGAGACCCAGTACTTC.

The V gene is TRBV6-5, the J gene TRBJ2-7; weak D call: TRBD1 (5 bases). The CDR3 covers 15 residues. Germline assignment: CDR1 MNHEY and CDR2 SVGAGI. Deletions cut 5 bases from V and 8 bases from J, with 22 bases between. CDR3 in DNA: TGTGCCAGCAGTAATTTAAGACAGAGCCGATTGAAGCAGTACTTC. Translated, it gives CASSNLRQSRLKQYF.

There are a few counts of this clonotype. The V call is TRBV7-9, the J call TRBJ2-3; D gene uncertain. The CDR3 extends over 13 amino acids. With 3 bases removed from V and 7 bases from J, the gap between germline ends came to 11 bases. Germline CDR1 and CDR2: SEHNR and FQNEAQ (reference sequence). The CDR3 protein is CASSFRAAYTQYF. The CDR3 DNA sequence: TGTGCCAGCAGCTTCCGGGCCGCCTATACGCAGTATTTT. The full variable domain, its missing parts supplied by reference TRBV7-9 and TRBJ2-3, is DTGVSQNPRHKITKRGQNVTFRCDPISEHNRLYWYRQTLGQGPEFLTYFQNEAQLEKSRLLSDRFSAERPKGSFSTLEIQRTEQGDSAMYLCASSFRAAYTQYFGPGTRLTVL.

A note on this clonotype: A read error may explain this, as a much larger clone is one base away. The V gene is TRBV6-6, the J gene TRBJ2-7, with 9 bases that match TRBD1. Germline V gene sequence: CDR1 MNHNY, CDR2 SVGAGI (reference sequence). The CDR3 is made up of 14 amino acids. After removal of 6 bases from V and 5 bases from J, the junction contained 8 bases not matched to a gene. The CDR3 bases are TGTGCCAGCAGAGTCTGGGACAGGGAGGACGAGCAGTACTTC. Its translation is CASRVWDREDEQYF.

About this clonotype: A read error may explain this, as a much larger clone is one base away. The rearrangement joins TRBV28 to TRBJ1-5; D is unclear. Trimming stripped 5 bases from V and 5 bases from J, with 10 bases between. The CDR3 is 13 residues long. Germline CDR1 reads MDHEN; CDR2 reads SYDVKM. The CDR3 spells CASSHRGDQPQHF. CDR3 DNA sequence: TGTGCCAGCAGTCACCGGGGTGATCAGCCCCAGCATTTT. The full variable domain, rest sourced from reference TRBV28 and TRBJ1-5, is DVKVTQSSRYLVKRTGEKVFLECVQDMDHENMFWYRQDPGLGLRLIYFSYDVKMKEKGDIPEGYSVSREKKERFSLILESASTNQTSMYLCASSHRGDQPQHFGDGTRLSIL.

A note on this clonotype: A much larger clone sits a single nucleotide away, making a read error possible. This chain joins TRBV20-1 and TRBJ2-7; perhaps TRBD1 as D (5 bases). The length of the CDR3 is 14 residues. The germline V gene has CDR1 DFQATT and CDR2 SNEGSKA (reference sequence). The CDR3 loop reads CSARGGREMYERYF. CDR3 bases: TGCAGTGCTAGAGGGGGCAGGGAAATGTACGAGCGGTACTTC.

The chain is built from TRBV7-9 and TRBJ1-3; D gene uncertain. With 8 bases removed from V and 0 bases from J, the gap between germline ends came to 11 bases. Looked up from germline, CDR1 is SEHNR and CDR2 is FQNEAQ (reference sequence). The CDR3 consists of 14 residues. DNA of the CDR3: TGTGCCAGCGGGCCAGACTACTCTGGAAACACCATATATTTT. As protein: CASGPDYSGNTIYF.

Points on this clonotype: This sequence may be a read error, since a much larger clone differs from it by one base. V and J are TRBV7-2 and TRBJ2-7; 7 positions match TRBD2. The germline V gene has CDR1 SGHTA and CDR2 FQGNSA. J was trimmed by 5 bases and V by 2 bases; bases with no gene match: 9. This CDR3 region has 15 residues. For the CDR3, the DNA is TGTGCCAGCAGCTTAAATACACTAGCGAGGGACGAGCAGTACTTC. It translates to CASSLNTLARDEQYF. The entire variable domain, with the rest obtained from reference TRBV7-2 and TRBJ2-7, is as follows: GAGVSQSPSNKVTEKGKDVELRCDPISGHTALYWYRQSLGQGLEFLIYFQGNSAPDKSGLPSDRFSAERTGGSVSTLTIQRTQQEDSAVYLCASSLNTLARDEQYFGPGTRLTVT.

The chain carries TRBV20-1 and TRBJ2-1; D uncertain. CDR1 and CDR2 (germline): DFQATT, SNEGSKA (reference sequence). V lost 0 bases and J 0 bases, leaving 15 bases between the germline ends. The CDR3 runs 17 residues. CDR3 sequence: CSARDLGGKSSYNEQFF. The DNA for the CDR3 is TGCAGTGCTAGAGATCTTGGCGGAAAGAGCTCCTACAATGAGCAGTTCTTC.

This clonotype has at least ten counts. J is TRBJ1-2 and V is TRBV27; 10 bases match TRBD1. The CDR3 spans 13 residues. The junction had 7 bases not matched to a gene; V was cut back by 5 bases and J by 10 bases. Per germline, CDR1 MNHEY and CDR2 SMNVEV (reference sequence). CDR3 bases: TGTGCCAGCAGTCCTTGGGACAGGGGTATCTACACCTTC. Translation: CASSPWDRGIYTF.

The chain links TRBV29-1 to TRBJ1-1, with D unresolved. Germline assignment: CDR1 SQVTM and CDR2 ANQGSEA. CDR3 length equals 12 residues. V was clipped by 3 bases and J by 4 bases, with 9 bases between them. This CDR3 reads CSVDWPATEAFF. The CDR3 nucleotides are TGCAGCGTTGATTGGCCTGCCACTGAAGCTTTCTTT.

In its sample, this clonotype was seen a few times. The chain carries TRBV9 and TRBJ1-2, with TRBD1 matching over 8 bases. Trimming removed 4 bases from V and 1 base from J; junction bases left unmatched: 3. Germline CDR1 SGDLS, CDR2 YYNGEE. This CDR3 has 14 amino acids. The chain's CDR3 is CASSWTGNNYGYTF. CDR3 sequence (DNA): TGTGCCAGCAGCTGGACAGGGAATAACTATGGCTACACCTTC.

Turning to this clonotype: This may stem from a read error, because a much larger clone lies one nucleotide away. The CDR3 does not close with the conserved phenylalanine or tryptophan, likely indicating a read error. The chain joins TRBV27 to TRBJ2-5, with TRBD1 matching over 7 bases. The CDR3 runs 13 residues. Germline CDR1 is MNHEY and CDR2 is SMNVEV (reference sequence). With V trimmed by 4 bases and J by 5 bases, 4 bases remained unmatched. CDR3 protein: CASSSRQGETQYL. The CDR3 bases are TGTGCCAGCAGTTCCCGACAGGGTGAGACCCAGTACCTC.

A remark on this clonotype: This may come from a read error, since a much larger clone is one base off. V usage is TRBV25-1 and J usage is TRBJ1-1; weak D call: TRBD1 (5 bases). This CDR3 spans 14 amino acids. The germline V gene encodes CDR1 MGHDK and CDR2 SYGVNS. V gave up 6 bases and J gave up 5 bases, with 16 bases separating them. CDR3 protein: CASRSLLDTTEAFF. As DNA, the CDR3 is TGTGCCAGCAGATCCCTTCTGGACACTACTGAAGCTTTCTTT. Variable domain in full (rest from reference TRBV25-1 and TRBJ1-1): EADIYQTPRYLVIGTGKKITLECSQTMGHDKMYWYQQDPGMELHLIHYSYGVNSTEKGDLSSESTVSRIRTEHFPLTLESARPSHTSQYLCASRSLLDTTEAFFGQGTRLTVV.

This clonotype was seen ten or more times. The rearrangement joins TRBV6-2 or TRBV6-3 to TRBJ2-7; a weak D match, TRBD2 (6 bases). The CDR3 contains 16 residues. Germline CDR1 MNHEY, CDR2 SVGEGT. V lost 2 bases and J 1 base, leaving 15 bases between the germline ends. CDR3 amino acids: CASSYPLFGRSYEQYF. The CDR3, as DNA: TGTGCCAGCAGTTACCCCCTTTTCGGGAGATCCTACGAGCAGTACTTC.

The rearrangement joins TRBV6-2 or TRBV6-3 to TRBJ1-5; possible D gene TRBD1, 6 bases. This CDR3 is built from 17 residues. From germline, CDR1 is MNHEY and CDR2 SVGEGT. V was shortened by 2 bases and J by 0 bases, with 14 bases between the two germline ends. The CDR3 DNA reads as TGTGCCAGCAGTTACGCCTCCGGGACACCTAGCAATCAGCCCCAGCATTTT. Its protein is CASSYASGTPSNQPQHF.

V and J are TRBV19 and TRBJ1-5, with D uncertain. V lost 1 base to trimming and J lost 2 bases, with 9 bases between them. The CDR3 is 15 amino acids. Germline CDR1 LNHDA, CDR2 SQIVND (reference sequence). CDR3 DNA sequence: TGTGCCAGTAGTATAGTTTGGCAGCGCAATCAGCCCCAGCATTTT. It encodes CASSIVWQRNQPQHF.